In its sample, the clone carrying this T cell receptor (beta chain) was seen a few times. Its antigen is as yet unknown. This sample is drawn from a study of blood T cells in healthy people across ages. Findings of the study overall: PBMCs that were unsorted prevented a conclusive naive versus antigen-experienced comparison.

It was with a sample-barcoded 5' primer and a J-beta primer mix that a second PCR of roughly 6 to 12 cycles was run. TCRdb fed the 5' RACE reads into MiXCR, producing one record per CDR3 protein. The table has roughly 800,000 distinct CDR3 sequences, roughly 50% seen once. Germline loops: CDR1 SQVTM, CDR2 ANQGSEA. The CDR3 is 16 amino acids. Trimming at V came to 6 bases and at J to 4 bases, leaving 13 bases not matched to a gene. The material sequenced was blood. This clonotype was sampled from a man in his thirties or forties in good health. The chain employs TRBV29-1 and TRBJ1-2; 11 bases are a match to TRBD1. The CDR3 loop is CSVDSLVGTGGYGYTF. The CDR3 DNA reads as TGCAGCGTCGATTCGTTGGTGGGGACAGGGGGCTATGGCTACACCTTC.